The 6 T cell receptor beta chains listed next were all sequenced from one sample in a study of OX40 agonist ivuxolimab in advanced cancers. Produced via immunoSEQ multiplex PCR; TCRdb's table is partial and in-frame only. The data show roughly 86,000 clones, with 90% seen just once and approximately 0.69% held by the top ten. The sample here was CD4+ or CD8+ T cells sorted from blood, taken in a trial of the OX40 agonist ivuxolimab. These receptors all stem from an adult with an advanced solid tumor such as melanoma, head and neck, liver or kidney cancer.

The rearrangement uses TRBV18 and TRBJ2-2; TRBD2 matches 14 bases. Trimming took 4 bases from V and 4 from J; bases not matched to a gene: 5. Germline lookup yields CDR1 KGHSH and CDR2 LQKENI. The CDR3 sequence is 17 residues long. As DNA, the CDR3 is TGTGCCAGCTCACAAACGGGACTAGCGGGAGCCACCGGGGAGCTGTTTTTT. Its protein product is CASSQTGLAGATGELFF.

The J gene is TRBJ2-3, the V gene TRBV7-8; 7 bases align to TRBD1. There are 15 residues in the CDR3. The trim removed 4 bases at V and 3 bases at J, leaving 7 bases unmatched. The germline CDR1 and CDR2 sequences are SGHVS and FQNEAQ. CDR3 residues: CASSSIGTVTDTQYF. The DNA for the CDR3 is TGTGCCAGCAGCTCCATCGGGACAGTAACAGATACGCAGTATTTT.

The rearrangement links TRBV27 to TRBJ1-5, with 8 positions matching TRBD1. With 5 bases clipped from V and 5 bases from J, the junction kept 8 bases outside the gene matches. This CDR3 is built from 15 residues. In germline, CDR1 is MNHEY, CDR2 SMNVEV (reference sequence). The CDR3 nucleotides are TGTGCCAGCAGTCCTCGACAGGGGTTGGATCAGCCCCAGCATTTT. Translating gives CASSPRQGLDQPQHF.

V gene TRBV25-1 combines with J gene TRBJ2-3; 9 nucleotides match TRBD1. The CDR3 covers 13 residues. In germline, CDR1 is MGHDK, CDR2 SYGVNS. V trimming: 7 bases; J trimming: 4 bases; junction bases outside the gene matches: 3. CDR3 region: CASTRQGADTQYF. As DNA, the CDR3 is TGTGCCAGCACAAGACAGGGGGCAGATACGCAGTATTTT.

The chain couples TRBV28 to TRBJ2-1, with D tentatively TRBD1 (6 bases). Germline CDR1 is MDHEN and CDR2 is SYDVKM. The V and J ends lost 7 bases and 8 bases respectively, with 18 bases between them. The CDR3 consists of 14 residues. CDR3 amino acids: CASIDRIVSDEQFF. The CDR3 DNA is TGTGCCAGCATCGACAGGATAGTGTCCGATGAGCAGTTCTTC.

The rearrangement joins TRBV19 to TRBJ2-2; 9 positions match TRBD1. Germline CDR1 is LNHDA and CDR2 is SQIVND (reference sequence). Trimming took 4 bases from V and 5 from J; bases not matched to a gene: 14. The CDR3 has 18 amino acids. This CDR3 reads CASSTQRGQGVGTGELFF. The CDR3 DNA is TGTGCCAGTAGTACCCAAAGGGGACAGGGAGTTGGGACCGGGGAGCTGTTTTTT.